These T cell receptor beta chains were read from a single sample in a study of cytomegalovirus exposure and HLA in healthy donors. The data were produced by immunoSEQ multiplex PCR, yet TCRdb's version contains in-frame clones alone and is incomplete. The repertoire consists of about 180,000 clones, with 85% occurring once and the leading ten covering 15% to 20%. Sequencing input: PBMCs. These receptors were collected from a man in his late teens or twenties in good health and CMV-seropositive. Both conserved end residues are trimmed from each CDR3. The order of the fields is CDR3 protein, D gene, clone size, J gene, V gene. D genes are given only for firm matches. The listing skips clone size in some rows; elsewhere it reads once, few, many or a size class.

ASTTGRSNQPQH | TRBD1 | - | TRBJ1-5 | TRBV19
ATSRDGQGETQY | TRBD1 | - | TRBJ2-5 | TRBV15
ASSLADRSYEQY | - | - | TRBJ2-7 | TRBV5-1
ASTPPGQGNTEAF | TRBD1 | - | TRBJ1-1 | TRBV5-1
SVDTVETQY | - | few | TRBJ2-5 | TRBV29-1
ASSPQGPGELF | - | few | TRBJ2-2 | TRBV7-3
ASIPRGTGPLGGELF | TRBD1 | - | TRBJ2-2 | TRBV7-8
ASSLTANEQF | - | - | TRBJ2-1 | TRBV7-9
ASSQGLDQPQH | - | - | TRBJ1-5 | TRBV14
ASRGRSYGYT | - | - | TRBJ1-2 | TRBV28
ASSTYIDREHEQY | TRBD1 | few | TRBJ2-7 | TRBV7-2
ASSAEAGVDTEAF | - | once | TRBJ1-1 | TRBV5-5
ASSSSDSYGYT | - | - | TRBJ1-2 | TRBV7-3
ASSGTFDSNQPQH | - | - | TRBJ1-5 | TRBV19
ASSLTDNTEAF | - | - | TRBJ1-1 | TRBV18
ASSFFLGVSYEQY | - | - | TRBJ2-7 | TRBV11-2
ASSSGGADTEAF | TRBD1 | once | TRBJ1-1 | TRBV18
ASNPGQGNSPLH | TRBD1 | - | TRBJ1-6 | TRBV19
ASNGRPTDTQY | - | - | TRBJ2-3 | TRBV2
ASSSPFYRGNAEAF | TRBD1 | - | TRBJ1-1 | TRBV7-9
AISESGQNYGYT | TRBD1 | once | TRBJ1-2 | TRBV10-3
ASGGSDIETQY | - | - | TRBJ2-5 | TRBV2
ASSSMDSPGELF | - | - | TRBJ2-2 | TRBV27
ASRTSNQETQY | - | once | TRBJ2-5 | TRBV2
ASSSQASALSYEQY | - | - | TRBJ2-7 | TRBV28
ASSAEVNTEAF | - | - | TRBJ1-1 | TRBV6-1
ASSLTGTGNTEAF | TRBD1 | - | TRBJ1-1 | TRBV5-1
ASGGQGNSPLH | TRBD1 | - | TRBJ1-6 | TRBV4-1
ASSSGDSTDTQY | - | - | TRBJ2-3 | TRBV7-7
ASSQTGATEAF | TRBD1 | - | TRBJ1-1 | TRBV14
ASRLLASPGDTQY | TRBD2 | - | TRBJ2-3 | TRBV2
ASSFTQGITLH | - | - | TRBJ1-6 | TRBV11-3
ASSDSAGNTIY | - | - | TRBJ1-3 | TRBV28
ASSRTLDSPSLSGYT | - | - | TRBJ1-2 | TRBV4-2
ASSETQGNTIY | TRBD1 | - | TRBJ1-3 | TRBV6-1
ASSPGGGTDTQY | TRBD2 | - | TRBJ2-3 | TRBV4-1
ASSSGQYTEAF | TRBD1 | few | TRBJ1-1 | TRBV27
ASSGGSGNTGELF | - | few | TRBJ2-2 | TRBV11-2
ATSRDWTPDRDNEKLF | TRBD1 | - | TRBJ1-4 | TRBV15
ASSLEGVGINEQF | - | - | TRBJ2-1 | TRBV28
ASSPTGLAQPQH | TRBD1 | - | TRBJ1-5 | TRBV6-1
ASSYSGRGADTGELF | TRBD2 | - | TRBJ2-2 | TRBV11-2
ASSGQPGVAVDTQY | - | few | TRBJ2-3 | TRBV9
ASSYSMGAGEETQY | - | - | TRBJ2-5 | TRBV6-6
GAGETEAF | - | few | TRBJ1-1 | TRBV29-1
ASSLEPGLADEQY | - | - | TRBJ2-7 | TRBV11-2